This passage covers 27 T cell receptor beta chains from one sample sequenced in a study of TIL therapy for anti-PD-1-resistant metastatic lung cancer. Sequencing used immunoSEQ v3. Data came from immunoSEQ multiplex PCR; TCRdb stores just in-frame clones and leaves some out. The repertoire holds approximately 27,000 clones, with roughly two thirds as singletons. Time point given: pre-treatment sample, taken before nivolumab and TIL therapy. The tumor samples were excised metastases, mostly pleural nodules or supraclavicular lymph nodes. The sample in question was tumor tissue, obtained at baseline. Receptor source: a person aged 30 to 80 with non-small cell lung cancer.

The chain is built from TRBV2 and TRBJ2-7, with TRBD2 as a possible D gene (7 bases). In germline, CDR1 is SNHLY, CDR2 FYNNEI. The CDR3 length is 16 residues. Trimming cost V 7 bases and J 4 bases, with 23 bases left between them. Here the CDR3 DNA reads TGTGCCAGCACCCATCAATTAGCAAGGGGGGGTTACGAGCAGTACTTC. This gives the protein CASTHQLARGGYEQYF.

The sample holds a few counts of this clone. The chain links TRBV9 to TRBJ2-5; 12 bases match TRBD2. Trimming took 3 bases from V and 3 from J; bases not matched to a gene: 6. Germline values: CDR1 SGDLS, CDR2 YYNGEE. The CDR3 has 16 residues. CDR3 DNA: TGTGCCAGCAGCGACCACCGGACTAGCGGGGAAGAGACCCAGTACTTC. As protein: CASSDHRTSGEETQYF.

The CDR3 nucleotides are TGTGCCTGGACTCCCCTGTCCGGGGGCGCGGGCTATGGCTACACCTTC. It translates to CAWTPLSGGAGYGYTF. This chain joins TRBV30 and TRBJ1-2; D might be TRBD1 (6 bases). Per germline, CDR1 GTSNPN and CDR2 SVGIG (reference sequence). The CDR3 runs 16 residues. Trimming took 4 bases from V and 4 from J, leaving 22 bases between them.

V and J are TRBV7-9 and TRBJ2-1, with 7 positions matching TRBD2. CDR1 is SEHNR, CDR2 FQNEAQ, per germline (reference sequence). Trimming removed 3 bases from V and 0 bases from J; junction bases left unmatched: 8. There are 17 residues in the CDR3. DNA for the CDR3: TGTGCCAGCAGCTTGTTGGGCGGGGGTTACTCCTACAATGAGCAGTTCTTC. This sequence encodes CASSLLGGGYSYNEQFF.

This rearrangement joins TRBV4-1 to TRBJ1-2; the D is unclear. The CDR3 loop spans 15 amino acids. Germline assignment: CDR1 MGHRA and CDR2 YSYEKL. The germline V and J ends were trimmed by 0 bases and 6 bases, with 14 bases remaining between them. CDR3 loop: CASSQDTRQRDGYTF. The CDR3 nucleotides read TGCGCCAGCAGCCAAGATACGCGGCAAAGGGATGGCTACACCTTC.

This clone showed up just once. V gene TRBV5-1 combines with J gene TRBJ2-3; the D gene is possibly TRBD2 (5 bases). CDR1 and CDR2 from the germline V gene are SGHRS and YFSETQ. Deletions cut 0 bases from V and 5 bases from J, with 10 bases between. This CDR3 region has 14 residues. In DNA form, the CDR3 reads TGCGCCAGCAGCTTGGAGCGGCCACAAGATACGCAGTATTTT. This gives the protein CASSLERPQDTQYF.

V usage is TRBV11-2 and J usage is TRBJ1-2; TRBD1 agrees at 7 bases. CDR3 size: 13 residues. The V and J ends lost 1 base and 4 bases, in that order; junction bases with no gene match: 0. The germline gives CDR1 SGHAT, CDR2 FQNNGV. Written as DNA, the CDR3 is TGTGCCAGCAGCTTAGCAGGGGGCTATGGCTACACCTTC. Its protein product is CASSLAGGYGYTF.

The CDR3 loop reads CASRDMTGVGGYTF. CDR3 bases: TGTGCCAGCAGGGATATGACAGGGGTTGGTGGCTACACCTTC. The chain joins TRBV7-9 to TRBJ1-2, with 8 positions matching TRBD1. The CDR3 loop spans 14 amino acids. Unmatched junction bases numbered 10, after V lost 6 bases and J lost 7 bases. The V gene's germline CDR1 is SEHNR and CDR2 FQNEAQ (reference sequence).

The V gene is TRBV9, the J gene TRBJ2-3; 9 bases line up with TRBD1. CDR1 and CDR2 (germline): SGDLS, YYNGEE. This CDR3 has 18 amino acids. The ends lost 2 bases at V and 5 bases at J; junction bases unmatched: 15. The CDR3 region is CASSVRQGGDVDGDTQYF. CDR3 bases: TGTGCCAGCAGCGTTCGACAGGGGGGGGACGTTGATGGAGATACGCAGTATTTT.

The DNA for the CDR3 is TGCGCCAGCAGCCAGACTAGCGGGGGGGTCGAGCAGTACTTC. This codes for CASSQTSGGVEQYF. The chain is built from TRBV5-1 and TRBJ2-7, with 14 positions matching TRBD2. This CDR3 comprises 14 residues. V was pared by 4 bases and J by 6 bases, with 3 bases of the junction left unmatched. Germline V gene data show CDR1 as SGHRS and CDR2 as YFSETQ.

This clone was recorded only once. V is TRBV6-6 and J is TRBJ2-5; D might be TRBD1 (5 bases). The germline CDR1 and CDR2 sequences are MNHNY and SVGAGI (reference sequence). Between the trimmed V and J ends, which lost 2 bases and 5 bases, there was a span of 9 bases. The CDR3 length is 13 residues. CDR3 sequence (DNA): TGTGCCAGCAGTTACGGGGCTGCGGAGACCCAGTACTTC. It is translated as CASSYGAAETQYF.

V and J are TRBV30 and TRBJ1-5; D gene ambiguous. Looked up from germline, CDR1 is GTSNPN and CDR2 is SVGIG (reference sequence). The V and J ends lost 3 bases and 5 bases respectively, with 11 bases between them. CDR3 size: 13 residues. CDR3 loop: CAWREAFDQPQHF. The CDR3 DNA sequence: TGTGCCTGGAGGGAGGCCTTCGATCAGCCCCAGCATTTT.

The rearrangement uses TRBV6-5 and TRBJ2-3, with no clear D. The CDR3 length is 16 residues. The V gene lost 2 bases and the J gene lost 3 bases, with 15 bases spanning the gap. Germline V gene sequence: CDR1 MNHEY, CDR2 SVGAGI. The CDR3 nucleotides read TGTGCCAGCAGTTACGGGTCCTTCTTCTCTACAGATACGCAGTATTTT. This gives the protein CASSYGSFFSTDTQYF.

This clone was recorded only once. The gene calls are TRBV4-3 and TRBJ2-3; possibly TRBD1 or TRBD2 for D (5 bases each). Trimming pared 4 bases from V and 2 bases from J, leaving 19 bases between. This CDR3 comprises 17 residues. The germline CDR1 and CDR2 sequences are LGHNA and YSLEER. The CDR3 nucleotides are TGCGCCAGCAGCCCCAGGGACGGCGGGCAGCACACAGATACGCAGTATTTT. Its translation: CASSPRDGGQHTDTQYF.

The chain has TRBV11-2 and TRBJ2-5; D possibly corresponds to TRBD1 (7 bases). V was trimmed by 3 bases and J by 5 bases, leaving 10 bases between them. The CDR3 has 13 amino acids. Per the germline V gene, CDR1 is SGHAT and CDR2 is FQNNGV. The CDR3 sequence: CASSFRGEETQYF. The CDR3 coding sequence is TGTGCCAGCAGCTTCAGGGGGGAGGAGACCCAGTACTTC.

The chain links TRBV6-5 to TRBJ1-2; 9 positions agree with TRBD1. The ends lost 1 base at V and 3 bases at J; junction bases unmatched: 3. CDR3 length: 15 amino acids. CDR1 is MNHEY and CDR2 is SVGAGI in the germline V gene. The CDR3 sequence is CASSYLRTGDYGYTF. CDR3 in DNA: TGTGCCAGCAGTTACTTAAGGACAGGGGACTATGGCTACACCTTC.

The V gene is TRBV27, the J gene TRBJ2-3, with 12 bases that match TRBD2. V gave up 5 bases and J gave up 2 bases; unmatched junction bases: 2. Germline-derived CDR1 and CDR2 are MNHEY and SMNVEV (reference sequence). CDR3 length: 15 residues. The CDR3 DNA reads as TGTGCCAGCAGTGGACTAGCGGGGAACACAGATACGCAGTATTTT. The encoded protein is CASSGLAGNTDTQYF.

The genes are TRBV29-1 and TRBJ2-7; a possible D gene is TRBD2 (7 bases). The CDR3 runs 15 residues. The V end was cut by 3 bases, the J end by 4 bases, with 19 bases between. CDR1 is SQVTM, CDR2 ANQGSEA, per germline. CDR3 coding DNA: TGCAGCGTTGAGAGGGGTACCGGGGGGCCATACGAGCAGTACTTC. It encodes CSVERGTGGPYEQYF.

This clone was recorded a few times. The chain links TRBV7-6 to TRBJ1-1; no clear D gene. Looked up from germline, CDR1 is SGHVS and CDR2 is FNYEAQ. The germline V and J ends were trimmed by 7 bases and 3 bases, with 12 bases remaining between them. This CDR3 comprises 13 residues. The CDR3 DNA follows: TGTGCCAGCATTCCCGGAGGGTACACTGAAGCTTTCTTT. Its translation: CASIPGGYTEAFF.

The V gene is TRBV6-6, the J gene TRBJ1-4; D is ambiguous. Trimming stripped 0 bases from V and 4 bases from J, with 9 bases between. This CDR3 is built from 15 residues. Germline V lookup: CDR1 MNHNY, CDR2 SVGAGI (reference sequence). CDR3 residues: CASSYSSPNNEKLFF. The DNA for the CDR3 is TGTGCCAGCAGTTACTCCTCCCCCAATAATGAAAAACTGTTTTTT.

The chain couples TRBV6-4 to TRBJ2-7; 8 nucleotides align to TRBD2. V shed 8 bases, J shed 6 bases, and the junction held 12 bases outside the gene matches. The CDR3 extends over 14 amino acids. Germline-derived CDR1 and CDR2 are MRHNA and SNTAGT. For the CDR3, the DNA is TGTGCCAGCCTGACGGGGCGGGGGGCCCGCGAGCAGTACTTC. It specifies CASLTGRGAREQYF.

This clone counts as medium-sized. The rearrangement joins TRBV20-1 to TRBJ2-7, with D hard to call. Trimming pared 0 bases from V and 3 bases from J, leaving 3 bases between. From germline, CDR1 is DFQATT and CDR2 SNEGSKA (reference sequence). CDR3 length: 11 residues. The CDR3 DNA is TGCAGTGCTAGAGAGGACTACGAGCAGTACTTC. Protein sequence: CSAREDYEQYF.

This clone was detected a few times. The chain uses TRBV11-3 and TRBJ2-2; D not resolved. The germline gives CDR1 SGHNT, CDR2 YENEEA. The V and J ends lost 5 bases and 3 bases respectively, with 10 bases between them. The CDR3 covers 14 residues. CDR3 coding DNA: TGTGCCAGCAGCCCAAAACGGGACACCGGGGAGCTGTTTTTT. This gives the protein CASSPKRDTGELFF. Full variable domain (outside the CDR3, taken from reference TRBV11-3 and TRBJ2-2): EAGVVQSPRYKIIEKKQPVAFWCNPISGHNTLYWYLQNLGQGPELLIRYENEEAVDDSQLPKDRFSAERLKGVDSTLKIQPAELGDSAVYLCASSPKRDTGELFFGEGSRLTVL.

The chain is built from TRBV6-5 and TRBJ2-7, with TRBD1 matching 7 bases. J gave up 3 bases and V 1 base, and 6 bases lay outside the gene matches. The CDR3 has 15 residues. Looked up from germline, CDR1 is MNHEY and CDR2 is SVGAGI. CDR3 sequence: CASSYYRGPIYEQYF. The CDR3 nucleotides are TGTGCCAGCAGTTACTATAGGGGGCCCATCTACGAGCAGTACTTC.

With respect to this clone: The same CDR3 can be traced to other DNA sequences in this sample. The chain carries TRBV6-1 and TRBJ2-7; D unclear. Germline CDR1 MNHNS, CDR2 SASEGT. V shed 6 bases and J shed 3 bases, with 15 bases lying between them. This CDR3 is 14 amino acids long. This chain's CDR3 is CASSPAATDYEQYF. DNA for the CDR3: TGTGCCAGCAGCCCTGCGGCTACTGACTACGAGCAGTACTTC.

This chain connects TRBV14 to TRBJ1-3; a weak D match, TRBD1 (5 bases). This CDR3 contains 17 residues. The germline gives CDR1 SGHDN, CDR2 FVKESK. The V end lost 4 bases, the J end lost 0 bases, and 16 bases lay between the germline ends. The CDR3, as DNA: TGTGCCAGCAGCCGCGTTTACGGGACGGACTCTGGAAACACCATATATTTT. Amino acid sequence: CASSRVYGTDSGNTIYF.

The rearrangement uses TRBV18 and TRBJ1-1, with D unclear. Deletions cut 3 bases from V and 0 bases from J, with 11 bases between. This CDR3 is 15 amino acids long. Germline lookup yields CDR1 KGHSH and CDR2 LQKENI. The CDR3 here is CASSPLMGMNTEAFF. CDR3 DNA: TGTGCCAGCTCACCCCTCATGGGAATGAACACTGAAGCTTTCTTT.